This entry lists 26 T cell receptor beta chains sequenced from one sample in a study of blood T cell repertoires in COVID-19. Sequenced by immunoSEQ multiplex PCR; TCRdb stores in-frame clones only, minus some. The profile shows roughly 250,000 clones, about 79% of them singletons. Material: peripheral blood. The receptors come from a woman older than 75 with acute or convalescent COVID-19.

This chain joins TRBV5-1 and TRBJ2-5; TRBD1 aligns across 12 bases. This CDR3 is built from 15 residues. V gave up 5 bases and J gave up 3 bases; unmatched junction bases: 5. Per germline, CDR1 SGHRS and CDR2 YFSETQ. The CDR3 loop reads CASRSGTGGEETQYF. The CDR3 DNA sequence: TGCGCCAGCAGATCCGGGACAGGGGGCGAAGAGACCCAGTACTTC.

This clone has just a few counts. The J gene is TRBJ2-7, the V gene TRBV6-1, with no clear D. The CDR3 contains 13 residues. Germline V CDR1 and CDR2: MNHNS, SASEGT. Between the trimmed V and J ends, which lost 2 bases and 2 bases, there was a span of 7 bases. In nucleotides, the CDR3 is TGTGCCAGCAGTGAAAACAGACCCTACGAGCAGTACTTC. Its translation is CASSENRPYEQYF.

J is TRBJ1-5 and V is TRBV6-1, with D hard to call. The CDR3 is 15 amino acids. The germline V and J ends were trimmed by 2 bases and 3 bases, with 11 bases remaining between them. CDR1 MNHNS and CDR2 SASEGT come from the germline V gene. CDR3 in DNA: TGTGCCAGCAGTGAACCGGGGTATATCAATCAGCCCCAGCATTTT. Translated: CASSEPGYINQPQHF.

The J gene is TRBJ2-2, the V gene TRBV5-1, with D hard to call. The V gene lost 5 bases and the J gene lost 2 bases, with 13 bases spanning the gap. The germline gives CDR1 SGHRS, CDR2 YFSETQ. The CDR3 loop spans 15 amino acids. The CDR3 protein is CASSRRGTNTGELFF. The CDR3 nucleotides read TGCGCCAGCAGTCGGAGAGGAACAAACACCGGGGAGCTGTTTTTT.

CDR3 loop: CASSPTLANYGYTF. For the CDR3, the DNA is TGTGCCAGCAGCCCCACCCTAGCTAACTATGGCTACACCTTC. The chain uses TRBV7-2 and TRBJ1-2; no clear D. V lost 5 bases and J lost 0, with 10 bases in between. The CDR3 is made up of 14 amino acids. Germline V gene sequence: CDR1 SGHTA, CDR2 FQGNSA.

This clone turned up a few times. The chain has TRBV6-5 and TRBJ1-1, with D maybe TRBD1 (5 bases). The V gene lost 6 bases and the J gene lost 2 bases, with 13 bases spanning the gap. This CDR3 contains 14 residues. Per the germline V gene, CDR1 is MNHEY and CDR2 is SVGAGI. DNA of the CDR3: TGTGCCAGCAGGACACAGGTTATAAACACTGAAGCTTTCTTT. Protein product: CASRTQVINTEAFF.

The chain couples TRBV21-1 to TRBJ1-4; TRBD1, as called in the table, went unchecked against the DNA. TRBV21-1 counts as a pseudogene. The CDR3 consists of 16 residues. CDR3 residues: CASAGTGGVKIGKLFF. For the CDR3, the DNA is TGTGCCAGTGCCGGGACAGGGGGCGTAAAAATCGGAAAACTGTTTTTT.

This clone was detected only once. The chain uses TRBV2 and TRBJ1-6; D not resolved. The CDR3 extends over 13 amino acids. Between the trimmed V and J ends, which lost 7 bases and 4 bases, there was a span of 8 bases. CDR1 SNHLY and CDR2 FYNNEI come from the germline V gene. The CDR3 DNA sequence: TGTGCCAGCAATAGAGGGTATAATTCACCCCTCCACTTT. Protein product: CASNRGYNSPLHF.

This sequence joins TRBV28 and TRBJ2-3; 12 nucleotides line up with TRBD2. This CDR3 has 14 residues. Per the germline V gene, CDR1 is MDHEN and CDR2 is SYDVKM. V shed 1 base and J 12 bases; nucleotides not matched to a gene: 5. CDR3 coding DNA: TGTGCCAGCAGTTTATCACTAGCGGGGGGCCCTCAGTATTTT. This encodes CASSLSLAGGPQYF.

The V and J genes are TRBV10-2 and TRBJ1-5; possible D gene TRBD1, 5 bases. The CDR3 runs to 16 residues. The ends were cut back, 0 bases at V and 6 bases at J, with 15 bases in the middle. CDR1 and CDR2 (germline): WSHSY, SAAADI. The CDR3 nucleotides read TGCGCCAGCAGTGAGTCGAAGGGGATCTTGGGTCAGCCCCAGCATTTT. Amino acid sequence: CASSESKGILGQPQHF.

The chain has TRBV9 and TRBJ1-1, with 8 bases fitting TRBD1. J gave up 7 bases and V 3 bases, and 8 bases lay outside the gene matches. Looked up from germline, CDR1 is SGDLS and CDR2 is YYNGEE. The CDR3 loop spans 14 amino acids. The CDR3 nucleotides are TGTGCCAGCAGCGCCAGGACAGGGAACGGTGAAGCTTTCTTT. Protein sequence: CASSARTGNGEAFF. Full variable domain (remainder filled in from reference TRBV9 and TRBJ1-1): DSGVTQTPKHLITATGQRVTLRCSPRSGDLSVYWYQQSLDQGLQFLIQYYNGEERAKGNILERFSAQQFPDLHSELNLSSLELGDSALYFCASSARTGNGEAFFGQGTRLTVV.

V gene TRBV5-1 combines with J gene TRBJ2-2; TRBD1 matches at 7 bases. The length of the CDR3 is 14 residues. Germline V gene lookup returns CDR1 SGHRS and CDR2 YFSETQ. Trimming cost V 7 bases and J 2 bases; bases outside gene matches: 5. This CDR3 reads CASRGQVNTGELFF. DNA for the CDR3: TGCGCCAGCCGTGGACAGGTTAACACCGGGGAGCTGTTTTTT.

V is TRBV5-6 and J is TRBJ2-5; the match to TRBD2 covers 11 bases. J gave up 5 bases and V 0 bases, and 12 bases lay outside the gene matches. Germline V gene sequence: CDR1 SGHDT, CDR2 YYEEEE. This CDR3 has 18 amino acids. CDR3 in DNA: TGTGCCAGCAGCTTGGCACTAGCGGGGGTACCGGGCCGGGAGACCCAGTACTTC. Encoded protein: CASSLALAGVPGRETQYF.

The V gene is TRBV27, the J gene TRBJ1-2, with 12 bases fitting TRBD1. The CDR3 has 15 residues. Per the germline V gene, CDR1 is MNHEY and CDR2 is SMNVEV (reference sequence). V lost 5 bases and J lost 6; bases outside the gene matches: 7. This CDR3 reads CASSNAGTGGNGYTF. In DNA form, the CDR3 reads TGTGCCAGCAGTAACGCCGGGACAGGGGGCAATGGCTACACCTTC.

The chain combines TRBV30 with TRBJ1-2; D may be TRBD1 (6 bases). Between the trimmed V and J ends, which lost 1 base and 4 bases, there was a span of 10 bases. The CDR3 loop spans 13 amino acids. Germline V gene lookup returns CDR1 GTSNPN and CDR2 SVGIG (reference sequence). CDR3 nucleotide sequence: TGTGCCTGGAGTGGAGGGGGGGGCTATGGCTACACCTTC. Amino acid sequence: CAWSGGGGYGYTF.

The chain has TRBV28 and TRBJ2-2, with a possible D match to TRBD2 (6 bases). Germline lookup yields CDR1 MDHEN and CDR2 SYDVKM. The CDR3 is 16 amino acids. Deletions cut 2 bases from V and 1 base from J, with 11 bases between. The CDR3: CASSLGGAKNTGELFF. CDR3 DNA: TGTGCCAGCAGTTTAGGAGGGGCTAAGAACACCGGGGAGCTGTTTTTT.

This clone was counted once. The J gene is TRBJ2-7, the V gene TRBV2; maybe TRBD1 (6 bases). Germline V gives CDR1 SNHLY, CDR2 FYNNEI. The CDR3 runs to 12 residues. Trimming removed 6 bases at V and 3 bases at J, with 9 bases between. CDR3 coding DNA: TGTGCCAGCAGCAGGGGATACTACGAGCAGTACTTC. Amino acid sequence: CASSRGYYEQYF. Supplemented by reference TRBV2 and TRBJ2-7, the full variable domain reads EPEVTQTPSHQVTQMGQEVILRCVPISNHLYFYWYRQILGQKVEFLVSFYNNEISEKSEIFDDQFSVERPDGSNFTLKIRSTKLEDSAMYFCASSRGYYEQYFGPGTRLTVT.

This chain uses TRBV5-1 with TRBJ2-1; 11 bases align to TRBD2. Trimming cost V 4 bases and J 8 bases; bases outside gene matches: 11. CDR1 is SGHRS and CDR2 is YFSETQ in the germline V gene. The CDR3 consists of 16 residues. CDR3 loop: CASSLSTSGAHHEQFF. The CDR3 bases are TGCGCCAGCAGCCTGTCGACTAGCGGGGCCCACCATGAGCAGTTCTTC.

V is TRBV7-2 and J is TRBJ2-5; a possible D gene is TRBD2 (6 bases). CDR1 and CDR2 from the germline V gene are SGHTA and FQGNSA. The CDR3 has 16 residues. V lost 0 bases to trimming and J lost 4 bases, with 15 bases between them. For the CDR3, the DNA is TGTGCCAGCAGCTTAGCTTGGGGAGGAGCTCGAGAGACCCAGTACTTC. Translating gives CASSLAWGGARETQYF.

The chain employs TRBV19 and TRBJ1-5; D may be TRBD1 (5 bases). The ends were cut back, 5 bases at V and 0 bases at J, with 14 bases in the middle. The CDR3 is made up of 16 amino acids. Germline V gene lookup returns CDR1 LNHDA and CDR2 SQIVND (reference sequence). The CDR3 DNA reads TGTGCCAGTAGTGACTCAGGGCGGAGTAGCAATCAGCCCCAGCATTTT. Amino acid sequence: CASSDSGRSSNQPQHF.

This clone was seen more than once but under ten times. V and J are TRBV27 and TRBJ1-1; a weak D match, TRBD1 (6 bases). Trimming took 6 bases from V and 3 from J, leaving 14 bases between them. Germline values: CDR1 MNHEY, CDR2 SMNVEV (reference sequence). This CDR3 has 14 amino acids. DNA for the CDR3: TGTGCCAGCAGATCCGCTACAGGGTACACTGAAGCTTTCTTT. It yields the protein CASRSATGYTEAFF.

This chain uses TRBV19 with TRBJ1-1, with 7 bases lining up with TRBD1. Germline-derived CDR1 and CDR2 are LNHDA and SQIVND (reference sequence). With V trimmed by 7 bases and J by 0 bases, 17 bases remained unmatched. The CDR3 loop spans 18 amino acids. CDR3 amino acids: CASTPPPGQITLNTEAFF. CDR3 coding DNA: TGTGCCAGTACCCCCCCACCGGGACAGATAACCTTGAACACTGAAGCTTTCTTT.

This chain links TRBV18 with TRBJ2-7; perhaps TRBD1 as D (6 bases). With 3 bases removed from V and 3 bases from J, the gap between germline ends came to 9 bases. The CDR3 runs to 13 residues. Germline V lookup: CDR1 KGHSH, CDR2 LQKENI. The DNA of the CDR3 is TGTGCCAGCTCACCTCAGGGGATCTACGAGCAGTACTTC. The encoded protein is CASSPQGIYEQYF.

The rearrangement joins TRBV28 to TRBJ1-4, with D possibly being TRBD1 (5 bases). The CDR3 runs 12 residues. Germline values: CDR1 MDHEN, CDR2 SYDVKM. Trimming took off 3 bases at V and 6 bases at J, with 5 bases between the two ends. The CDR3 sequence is CASSFRDEKLFF. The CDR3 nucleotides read TGTGCCAGCAGTTTCAGGGATGAAAAACTGTTTTTT.

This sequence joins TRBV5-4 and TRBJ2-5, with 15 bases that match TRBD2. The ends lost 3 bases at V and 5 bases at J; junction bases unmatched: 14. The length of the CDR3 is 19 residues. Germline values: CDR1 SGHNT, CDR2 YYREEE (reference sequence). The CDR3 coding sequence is TGTGCCAGCAGCTCCGGACTAGCGGGGGGGCATTCCCCCGAGGAGACCCAGTACTTC. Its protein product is CASSSGLAGGHSPEETQYF.

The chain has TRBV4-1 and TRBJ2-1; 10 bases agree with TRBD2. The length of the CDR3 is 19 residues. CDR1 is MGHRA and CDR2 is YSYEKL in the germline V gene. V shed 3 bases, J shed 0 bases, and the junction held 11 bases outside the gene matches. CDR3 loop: CASSHRIAGGQSSYNEQFF. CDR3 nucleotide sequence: TGCGCCAGCAGCCACCGCATAGCGGGGGGCCAGAGCTCCTACAATGAGCAGTTCTTC.